Described below is a single T cell receptor beta chain sequence and its context. This record comes from a study of blood T cell repertoires in COVID-19. Overall study: PBMCs, B-cell-depleted T cells, or T cells provided the cDNA or gDNA that made up the material.

The CDR3 consists of 14 residues. Trimming cost V 4 bases and J 7 bases; bases outside gene matches: 3. CDR1 and CDR2 from the germline V gene are MNHEY and SMNVEV (reference sequence). Sequenced by immunoSEQ multiplex PCR; TCRdb stores in-frame clones only, minus some. The data show 55,000 to 70,000 clones, approximately 85% seen once. The Seattle patients, enrolled during active infection, were followed longitudinally. The TCR was taken from a woman in her sixties with COVID-19, enrolled during active disease. Material for sequencing was peripheral blood. The gene calls are TRBV27 and TRBJ1-6; 8 positions match TRBD1. The CDR3 protein is CASSSGTGNSPLHF. CDR3 nucleotides: TGTGCCAGCAGTTCGGGGACAGGAAATTCACCCCTCCACTTT.